A single sample is the source of the 18 T cell receptor beta chains below, sequenced in a study of T cell changes during pregnancy in multiple sclerosis. The repertoire was sequenced with immunoSEQ multiplex PCR; TCRdb's copy has only in-frame clones and lacks some. The table records 30,000 or so clones, 85% to 95% of them present only once. This material consisted of CD8+ T cells from peripheral blood mononuclear cells, taken before pregnancy. The source of these receptors is a female donor with multiple sclerosis, enrolled in a pregnancy study.

V gene TRBV7-2 combines with J gene TRBJ2-7; D possibly corresponds to TRBD2 (7 bases). The germline V gene encodes CDR1 SGHTA and CDR2 FQGNSA. V was cut by 5 bases and J by 4 bases, with 21 bases left in between. The CDR3 consists of 16 residues. Here the CDR3 reads CASSPAGGGGLYEQYF. CDR3 in DNA: TGTGCCAGCAGCCCCGCTGGGGGAGGGGGACTGTACGAGCAGTACTTC. Complete variable domain (other parts from reference TRBV7-2 and TRBJ2-7): GAGVSQSPSNKVTEKGKDVELRCDPISGHTALYWYRQSLGQGLEFLIYFQGNSAPDKSGLPSDRFSAERTGGSVSTLTIQRTQQEDSAVYLCASSPAGGGGLYEQYFGPGTRLTVT.

The chain employs TRBV4-1 and TRBJ2-7; possibly TRBD2 for D (5 bases). The CDR3 spans 13 residues. The ends were cut back, 6 bases at V and 0 bases at J, with 9 bases in the middle. Germline V lookup: CDR1 MGHRA, CDR2 YSYEKL. In nucleotides, the CDR3 is TGCGCCAGCAGGGACTTGAGCTCCTACGAGCAGTACTTC. As protein: CASRDLSSYEQYF.

J is TRBJ2-7 and V is TRBV9, with 8 bases fitting TRBD1. V lost 7 bases, J lost 4 bases, and 4 bases stayed unmatched. This CDR3 contains 12 residues. In germline, CDR1 is SGDLS, CDR2 YYNGEE. The CDR3 spells CASGQGGYEQYF. The DNA of the CDR3 is TGTGCCAGCGGACAGGGAGGTTACGAGCAGTACTTC.

The chain links TRBV19 to TRBJ1-5; D is perhaps TRBD1 (5 bases). The V and J ends lost 3 bases and 4 bases respectively, with 7 bases between them. The germline V gene has CDR1 LNHDA and CDR2 SQIVND (reference sequence). This CDR3 region has 13 residues. As DNA, the CDR3 is TGTGCCAGTAGTATTGGGGGGAATCAGCCCCAGCATTTT. It is translated as CASSIGGNQPQHF.

The rearrangement uses TRBV27 and TRBJ1-1; tentatively, D is TRBD1 (6 bases). Between the trimmed V and J ends, which lost 0 bases and 3 bases, there was a span of 26 bases. Germline V gene sequence: CDR1 MNHEY, CDR2 SMNVEV (reference sequence). The CDR3 extends over 20 amino acids. CDR3 in DNA: TGTGCCAGCAGTTTATCGAGTCTCCCCACTTTGACAGGCTGGGACACTGAAGCTTTCTTT. Protein product: CASSLSSLPTLTGWDTEAFF.

This clone has just one count. This chain connects TRBV5-4 to TRBJ2-1, with D perhaps TRBD2 (6 bases). V lost 3 bases and J lost 9, with 10 bases in between. CDR3 size: 12 residues. CDR1 SGHNT and CDR2 YYREEE come from the germline V gene (reference sequence). This CDR3 reads CASSSTSREQFF. The CDR3, as DNA: TGTGCCAGCAGCTCGACTAGTCGTGAGCAGTTCTTC.

This clone was counted a single time. This rearrangement joins TRBV10-2 to TRBJ2-1; 9 nucleotides align to TRBD2. CDR3 length equals 16 residues. The V gene end was trimmed by 8 bases and the J gene end by 8 bases; junction bases not matched to a gene: 16. Per germline, CDR1 WSHSY and CDR2 SAAADI. The CDR3 DNA sequence: TGCGCCAGCGGAAAAGGGGGACTAGCATGGGAGGATGAGCAGTTCTTC. Protein sequence: CASGKGGLAWEDEQFF.

For the CDR3, the DNA is TGTGCCAGTAGTATACTAGCGGGTGGCTCCTACGAGCAGTACTTC. It translates to CASSILAGGSYEQYF. The gene calls are TRBV19 and TRBJ2-7; 8 bases are a match to TRBD2. The trim removed 2 bases at V and 0 bases at J, leaving 3 bases unmatched. Per the germline V gene, CDR1 is LNHDA and CDR2 is SQIVND (reference sequence). The CDR3 consists of 15 residues.

The chain employs TRBV15 and TRBJ2-1; TRBD2 matches 9 bases. Germline-derived CDR1 and CDR2 are LNHNV and YYDKDF (reference sequence). The CDR3 sequence is 16 residues long. Trimming cost V 1 base and J 8 bases; bases outside gene matches: 9. The CDR3: CATSRGTGLALDEQFF. The CDR3 nucleotides read TGTGCCACCAGCAGAGGTACGGGACTAGCTTTAGATGAGCAGTTCTTC.

CDR3 sequence (DNA): TGTGCCAGCAGTCCACGGACAAATGGAAACACCATATATTTT. It codes for CASSPRTNGNTIYF. The gene calls are TRBV28 and TRBJ1-3, with TRBD1 as a possible D gene (5 bases). CDR1 MDHEN and CDR2 SYDVKM come from the germline V gene. The length of the CDR3 is 14 residues. V was trimmed by 5 bases and J by 3 bases, leaving 11 bases between them.

This rearrangement joins TRBV4-3 to TRBJ1-5; TRBD1 agrees at 7 bases. Trimming at V came to 0 bases and at J to 3 bases, leaving 5 bases not matched to a gene. Germline CDR1 is LGHNA and CDR2 is YSLEER. CDR3 length: 16 amino acids. The CDR3 DNA reads as TGCGCCAGCAGCCAAGATCGTCAGGGGGTCAATCAGCCCCAGCATTTT. It encodes CASSQDRQGVNQPQHF.

The gene calls are TRBV5-6 and TRBJ2-3; tentatively, D is TRBD2 (6 bases). There are 14 residues in the CDR3. Trimming shortened V by 3 bases and J by 2 bases, and 10 bases separated the two germline ends. The germline V gene has CDR1 SGHDT and CDR2 YYEEEE. The CDR3 DNA sequence: TGTGCCAGCAGCTGGGGCGGGAACACAGATACGCAGTATTTT. This gives the protein CASSWGGNTDTQYF.

This clone was counted a single time. A junction end diverges from the germline sequence, so it may reflect a read error. The J gene is TRBJ2-5, the V gene TRBV7-9; TRBD2 aligns across 10 bases. The germline gives CDR1 SEHNR, CDR2 FQNEAQ (reference sequence). The CDR3 is 16 amino acids. The CDR3 DNA is TGTGCCAGCAGCCCTCGGACTAGCGGAGCCCAAAAGACCCAGTACTTC. Translation gives CASSPRTSGAQKTQYF. The full variable domain, with the rest looked up from reference TRBV7-9 and TRBJ2-5, is DTGVSQNPRHKITKRGQNVTFRCDPISEHNRLYWYRQTLGQGPEFLTYFQNEAQLEKSRLLSDRFSAERPKGSFSTLEIQRTEQGDSAMYLCASSPRTSGAQKTQYFGPGTRLLVL.

V usage is TRBV27 and J usage is TRBJ2-3; a possible D gene is TRBD1 (5 bases). The germline gives CDR1 MNHEY, CDR2 SMNVEV (reference sequence). The CDR3 spans 16 residues. V was cut by 4 bases and J by 0 bases, with 14 bases left in between. The CDR3: CASSSSPGSSTDTQYF. The DNA for the CDR3 is TGTGCCAGCAGTTCATCCCCAGGGTCTAGCACAGATACGCAGTATTTT.

This chain connects TRBV5-4 to TRBJ2-7; 10 nucleotides agree with TRBD2. Germline V lookup: CDR1 SGHNT, CDR2 YYREEE (reference sequence). J gave up 0 bases and V 4 bases, and 7 bases lay outside the gene matches. CDR3 length: 16 residues. This CDR3 is CASSPRTSGPSYEQYF. As DNA, the CDR3 is TGTGCCAGCAGCCCTAGGACTAGCGGCCCCTCCTACGAGCAGTACTTC.

The V and J genes are TRBV6-5 and TRBJ1-6; possible D gene TRBD1, 6 bases. CDR3 size: 14 residues. Trimming stripped 6 bases from V and 5 bases from J, with 11 bases between. The germline CDR1 and CDR2 sequences are MNHEY and SVGAGI. The chain's CDR3 is CASRTNRDNSPLHF. The CDR3 nucleotides are TGTGCCAGCAGGACCAACAGGGATAATTCACCCCTCCACTTT.

The V and J genes are TRBV7-9 and TRBJ1-4, with 7 bases aligning to TRBD1. There are 16 residues in the CDR3. V trimming: 1 base; J trimming: 4 bases; junction bases outside the gene matches: 6. Per the germline V gene, CDR1 is SEHNR and CDR2 is FQNEAQ (reference sequence). CDR3 in DNA: TGTGCCAGCAGCTTAGGGCCCGGACAGGTTAATGAAAAACTGTTTTTT. Its protein is CASSLGPGQVNEKLFF.

The chain is built from TRBV9 and TRBJ2-7; possible D gene TRBD2, 5 bases. Germline CDR1 SGDLS, CDR2 YYNGEE. This CDR3 is built from 14 residues. Trimming pared 5 bases from V and 1 base from J, leaving 13 bases between. The CDR3 spells CASSRIGESYEQYF. CDR3 bases: TGTGCCAGCAGTCGCATCGGGGAGTCCTACGAGCAGTACTTC.